This T cell receptor beta chain was recovered during a study of T cells in localized non-small cell lung cancer (dated by TCRdb to 2018 to 2020). Turning to the overall study: Comparing tumors with uninvolved tumor-adjacent lungs, the study looked at the T cell repertoires of approximately 240 patients with early-stage NSCLC. All 240 or so NSCLC patients in the cohort were treatment-naive and had localized lung tumors that were resected. A mean age of approximately 70 years was recorded for the NSCLC patients, of whom more than 120 were male and some 99 were female.

The full study reports these points: Because multi-region sequencing of the tumors was not done, intratumor heterogeneity could not be ruled out. Uninvolved tumor-adjacent lung showed the highest T cell clonality, higher than tumor, which suggests more focused antigenic responses in the uninvolved tumor-adjacent lung. Because the study design was exploratory, TCR variables were selected using unadjusted p-values without false-discovery rate correction. Higher blood T cell density associated with longer overall survival, while higher adjacent-lung clonality associated with shorter survival. A median of approximately 53 of the top 100 tumor clones turned up in the paired uninvolved adjacent lung, and 25 to 30 of those clones also ranked among the top 100 of that same adjacent lung.

The germline V gene gives CDR1 as SGHRS and CDR2 as YFSETQ. The CDR3 sequence holds 14 residues, the cysteine and phenylalanine included. The kept DNA is CDR3 alone, 42 bases in frame from the first base. The junction carries 14 bases between V and J, which are trimmed by 0 bases and 8 bases respectively. With respect to this clone: The antigen this receptor binds is unknown. Per-base qualities were not stored, and no clone one base away is much larger.

TCR beta CDR3 regions were sequenced from DNA using the immunoSEQ Assay. The paper's processing steps were these. To compute T cell density, TCR beta template counts were normalized to usable DNA, which was estimated by amplifying housekeeping genes. Richness was estimated with the preseqR package, extrapolating to 400,000 templates for PBMC samples and 120,000 templates for tissue samples. Clonality was defined as one minus Pielou's evenness. To identify tissue-enriched TCRs, differential abundance testing was run on productive amino-acid clonotypes with a minimum total count of 5 and an alpha of 0.1. The Jaccard Index and the Morisita Overlap Index were used to measure how much the repertoires overlapped between compartments. GLIPH clustered TCR beta CDR3s with public tetramer-defined viral CDR3s; viral motifs required at least three viral sequences plus V-gene enrichment. As stored in TCRdb, this immuneACCESS dataset retains in-frame rearrangements with V and J assigned. A fraction of the clones does not appear; measured against another copy, unresolved V genes explain less than half of the discrepancy, and the remainder lacks a known reason. V, J and clone size are those of that table, while D and trimming were read from the DNA. Here the sample has some 33,000 clones; 91% occur a single time. 5.5% to 6% of the sample is taken by the ten largest.

At diagnosis, tumor, uninvolved tumor-adjacent lung and peripheral blood were collected and then preserved as a mix of FFPE and fresh-frozen material. For TCR repertoire profiling, the blood samples were analyzed as peripheral blood mononuclear cells. The sample consisted of PBMCs, taken before any cancer treatment. The TCR sequence derives from a man aged 35-69 years with stage II lung adenocarcinoma. Rearrangement joined TRBV5-1 to TRBJ1-1, with the D gene uncertain. The DNA is as follows: TGCGCCAGCAGCTTGGTGGTTCGCGGGAGGGAAGCTTTCTTT. It is translated as CASSLVVRGREAFF.